A selection of T cell receptor beta chains follows, all from one sample in a study of cytomegalovirus exposure and HLA in healthy donors. The data were produced by immunoSEQ multiplex PCR, yet TCRdb's version contains in-frame clones alone and is incomplete. The sample lists fewer than 40,000 clones, around 80% occurring once. Sequenced material: PBMCs. The receptors were sampled from a woman younger than 30 in good health and CMV-seronegative. CDR3s include the opening cysteine and the closing phenylalanine or tryptophan.

CDR3 protein: CAISPTGDTEAFF
V gene: TRBV10-3

CDR3 protein: CASSVGDANSPLNF
V gene: TRBV9

CDR3 protein: CASSDSDNNEQFF
V gene: TRBV6-4

CDR3 protein: CASSPDPGGNNEKLFF
V gene: TRBV5-1

CDR3 protein: CASSLLASEQYF
V gene: TRBV11-2

CDR3 protein: CASGPTGRLYGYTF
V gene: TRBV5-1

CDR3 protein: CASSQGQGYVYGYTF
V gene: TRBV4-2

CDR3 protein: CASSLQGYEQYF
V gene: TRBV28

CDR3 protein: CASSLGQGHRQPQHF
V gene: TRBV7-2

CDR3 protein: CASSPGPGYEQYF
V gene: TRBV18

CDR3 protein: CASSLGGWENYGYTF
V gene: TRBV5-1

CDR3 protein: CASSQDRYLQGTGELFF
V gene: TRBV4-3

CDR3 protein: CACTQAGRSEQFF
V gene: TRBV30

CDR3 protein: CASNDRGRYEQYF
V gene: TRBV5-5

CDR3 protein: CASSLSGGQEPQHF
V gene: TRBV5-1

CDR3 protein: CASSRGQGMLAVNTEAFF
V gene: TRBV5-1

CDR3 protein: CASSPNDRGEETQYF
V gene: TRBV18

CDR3 protein: CASSYETGSNEQFF
V gene: TRBV6-5

CDR3 protein: CASSDRTAGYTF
V gene: TRBV7-6

CDR3 protein: CASTMPGQGQETQYF
V gene: TRBV7-9

CDR3 protein: CASTRTGGNYGYTF
V gene: TRBV19

CDR3 protein: CASSSGTSGSATTQYF
V gene: TRBV28